The 25 T cell receptor beta chains given below trace back to one sample, sequenced in a study of T-cell reconstitution after alpha-beta-depleted transplantation in children. This sample's TCRbeta library carried unique molecular identifier barcodes. TCRdb passed the PCR reads through MiXCR, listing each CDR3 protein once. The table includes 200,000 to 300,000 distinct CDR3 sequences, around 25% detected once. The sequenced sample was PBMCs, obtained before TCRalphabeta/CD19-depleted stem cell transplant. These TCRs come from a girl aged 2 to 10 with Fanconi anemia, due to receive a stem cell transplant.

In this sample, this clonotype turned up a few times. Relative to the germline gene, one junction end is altered; a read error may explain this. J is TRBJ1-3 and V is TRBV2; maybe TRBD1 (5 bases). CDR1 and CDR2 from the germline V gene are SNHLY and FYNNEI. CDR3 length equals 18 residues. CDR3 protein: CASSATPAGETSRNTIYF. The CDR3 DNA sequence: TGTGCCAGCAGTGCCACCCCCGCGGGGGAGACCTCTCGAAACACCATATATTTT.

This chain connects TRBV20-1 to TRBJ2-1; the match to TRBD1 covers 8 bases. V trimming: 7 bases; J trimming: 7 bases; junction bases outside the gene matches: 9. The CDR3 contains 13 residues. Germline CDR1 and CDR2: DFQATT and SNEGSKA (reference sequence). The CDR3 spells CSVPGQGGNEQFF. The CDR3 DNA reads TGCAGTGTACCCGGACAGGGTGGTAATGAGCAGTTCTTC.

This rearrangement joins TRBV20-1 to TRBJ2-1; D not certain. The germline gives CDR1 DFQATT, CDR2 SNEGSKA (reference sequence). The CDR3 loop spans 14 amino acids. Trimming pared 1 base from V and 3 bases from J, leaving 10 bases between. The CDR3 sequence is CSARVRRFYNEQFF. The CDR3 region has the DNA TGCAGTGCTAGAGTTCGGCGGTTCTACAATGAGCAGTTCTTC.

This clonotype has a count of ten or more. The chain carries TRBV20-1 and TRBJ2-3; TRBD2 aligns across 7 bases. With 4 bases clipped from V and 3 bases from J, the junction kept 7 bases outside the gene matches. Germline V CDR1 and CDR2: DFQATT, SNEGSKA (reference sequence). The CDR3 covers 14 residues. This CDR3 is CSATPGGGTDTQYF. CDR3 DNA sequence: TGCAGTGCTACCCCGGGGGGAGGTACAGATACGCAGTATTTT.

The chain couples TRBV20-1 to TRBJ2-3; 12 nucleotides align to TRBD2. Per the germline V gene, CDR1 is DFQATT and CDR2 is SNEGSKA (reference sequence). V trimming: 0 bases; J trimming: 4 bases; junction bases outside the gene matches: 17. This CDR3 has 20 residues. CDR3 sequence: CSARDLASGRVWMRADTQYF. Written as DNA, the CDR3 is TGCAGTGCTAGAGATCTGGCTAGCGGGAGGGTTTGGATGAGGGCAGATACGCAGTATTTT.

This clonotype has at least ten counts. This rearrangement joins TRBV20-1 to TRBJ2-1; D might be TRBD2 (5 bases). Trimming removed 3 bases from V and 3 bases from J, with 12 bases in between. The CDR3 has 14 amino acids. Germline V lookup: CDR1 DFQATT, CDR2 SNEGSKA (reference sequence). CDR3 protein: CSARLAINYNEQFF. The CDR3 DNA sequence: TGCAGTGCTAGGCTAGCCATAAACTACAATGAGCAGTTCTTC.

This chain joins TRBV5-1 and TRBJ2-1; TRBD1 matches at 9 bases. The junction had 6 bases not matched to a gene; V was cut back by 0 bases and J by 8 bases. This CDR3 is 15 amino acids long. Germline assignment: CDR1 SGHRS and CDR2 YFSETQ. The CDR3 is CASSLVVTGGHEQFF. Written as DNA, the CDR3 is TGCGCCAGCAGCTTGGTTGTGACAGGGGGGCATGAGCAGTTCTTC.

The chain carries TRBV6-1 and TRBJ2-1, with 13 nucleotides matching TRBD2. The ends lost 5 bases at V and 6 bases at J; junction bases unmatched: 7. CDR3 length equals 16 residues. Germline loops: CDR1 MNHNS, CDR2 SASEGT. CDR3 bases: TGTGCCAGCAGTCCTACCGGGACTAGCGGGATCAATGAGCAGTTCTTC. Encoded protein: CASSPTGTSGINEQFF.

V gene TRBV12-3 or TRBV12-4 combines with J gene TRBJ2-3; tentatively, D is TRBD2 (5 bases). V dropped 5 bases and J dropped 4 bases, with 16 bases sitting between them. CDR3 size: 15 residues. The CDR3 here is CASSLPGNGADTQYF. Here the CDR3 DNA reads TGTGCCAGCAGTCTCCCGGGGAACGGGGCAGATACGCAGTATTTT.

V gene TRBV29-1 combines with J gene TRBJ2-7; no definite D call. The CDR3 sequence is 11 residues long. In germline, CDR1 is SQVTM, CDR2 ANQGSEA. Trimming took off 5 bases at V and 2 bases at J, with 7 bases between the two ends. CDR3: CSVTAPYEQYF. DNA of the CDR3: TGCAGCGTTACAGCGCCCTACGAGCAGTACTTC.

There are many counts of this clonotype. The J gene is TRBJ2-3, the V gene TRBV20-1; 8 bases align to TRBD1. V lost 6 bases and J lost 1; bases outside the gene matches: 6. The length of the CDR3 is 14 residues. CDR1 is DFQATT and CDR2 is SNEGSKA in the germline V gene (reference sequence). The CDR3 spells CSAPRQGRTDTQYF. As DNA, the CDR3 is TGCAGTGCACCACGACAGGGGCGCACAGATACGCAGTATTTT.

This clonotype came up many times. The CDR3 nucleotides are TGCAGTGCTAGAGTACCGACTAACTATGGCTACACCTTC. Protein product: CSARVPTNYGYTF. The J gene is TRBJ1-2, the V gene TRBV20-1, with D unclear. Trimming shortened V by 1 base and J by 0 bases, and 6 bases separated the two germline ends. Germline V gene sequence: CDR1 DFQATT, CDR2 SNEGSKA (reference sequence). This CDR3 spans 13 amino acids.

At least ten counts were recorded for this clonotype. The rearrangement links TRBV6-1 to TRBJ1-5; D possibly corresponds to TRBD1 (5 bases). The CDR3 has 16 amino acids. V lost 6 bases, J lost 0 bases, and 15 bases lay in between. Germline assignment: CDR1 MNHNS and CDR2 SASEGT. The CDR3 reads CASRNRQTFSNQPQHF. DNA of the CDR3: TGTGCCAGCAGGAACCGACAGACTTTTAGCAATCAGCCCCAGCATTTT.

V and J are TRBV28 and TRBJ2-3; a possible D gene is TRBD1 (6 bases). Germline V gives CDR1 MDHEN, CDR2 SYDVKM. The CDR3 sequence is 14 residues long. Trimming cost V 0 bases and J 9 bases, with 13 bases left between them. The CDR3 DNA sequence: TGTGCCAGCAGTTTATGGACCACAGGGCTAACGCAGTATTTT. This translates into CASSLWTTGLTQYF.

The gene calls are TRBV20-1 and TRBJ2-4, with 11 bases fitting TRBD2. The junction had 15 bases not matched to a gene; V was cut back by 3 bases and J by 5 bases. CDR1 is DFQATT, CDR2 SNEGSKA, per germline (reference sequence). The CDR3 is 18 residues long. The CDR3 protein is CSASLYSGRGKSQNIQYF. DNA for the CDR3: TGCAGTGCTAGTCTCTATAGCGGGAGGGGGAAATCGCAAAACATTCAGTACTTC.

This clonotype was seen a few times. This chain links TRBV25-1 with TRBJ2-7; D is perhaps TRBD2 (6 bases). Trimming removed 6 bases at V and 3 bases at J, with 12 bases between. Germline lookup yields CDR1 MGHDK and CDR2 SYGVNS. CDR3 length equals 13 residues. CDR3 region: CASRVEGSYEQYF. CDR3 nucleotide sequence: TGTGCCAGCAGAGTGGAGGGGAGCTACGAGCAGTACTTC.

This clonotype was observed many times. The rearrangement links TRBV15 to TRBJ2-3; D remains unclear. Germline V gene sequence: CDR1 LNHNV, CDR2 YYDKDF (reference sequence). CDR3 length: 15 amino acids. V lost 0 bases, J lost 4 bases, and 11 bases lay in between. The CDR3 DNA reads TGTGCCACCAGCAGAGATGAGACCAGGTCAGATACGCAGTATTTT. This sequence encodes CATSRDETRSDTQYF. Together with reference TRBV15 and TRBJ2-3, the CDR3 gives the full variable domain: DAMVIQNPRYQVTQFGKPVTLSCSQTLNHNVMYWYQQKSSQAPKLLFHYYDKDFNNEADTPDNFQSRRPNTSFCFLDIRSPGLGDTAMYLCATSRDETRSDTQYFGPGTRLTVL.

The J gene is TRBJ2-5, the V gene TRBV5-1, with 15 nucleotides matching TRBD2. Germline loops: CDR1 SGHRS, CDR2 YFSETQ. V lost 1 base to trimming and J lost 4 bases; unmatched junction nucleotides: 5. This CDR3 contains 17 residues. CDR3 DNA: TGCGCCAGCAGCTTGCCGGGACTAGCGGGGGGACGAGAGACCCAGTACTTC. It translates to CASSLPGLAGGRETQYF.

This clonotype was observed a few times. This chain connects TRBV29-1 to TRBJ2-5; no reliable D call. CDR3 length: 14 residues. V lost 3 bases and J 1 base, leaving 12 bases between the germline ends. Germline V gives CDR1 SQVTM, CDR2 ANQGSEA. CDR3 sequence reads: CSVDPGWAQETQYF. For the CDR3, the DNA is TGCAGCGTTGACCCGGGTTGGGCCCAAGAGACCCAGTACTTC.

The rearrangement links TRBV15 to TRBJ2-3; 7 positions match TRBD2. J lost 2 bases, V lost 0 bases, and 8 bases had no gene match. This CDR3 contains 17 residues. Germline CDR1 is LNHNV and CDR2 is YYDKDF (reference sequence). CDR3 coding DNA: TGTGCCACCAGCAGAGATCGTCGGACTAGGCCCACAGATACGCAGTATTTT. It codes for CATSRDRRTRPTDTQYF. The variable domain in full, completed from reference TRBV15 and TRBJ2-3, reads DAMVIQNPRYQVTQFGKPVTLSCSQTLNHNVMYWYQQKSSQAPKLLFHYYDKDFNNEADTPDNFQSRRPNTSFCFLDIRSPGLGDTAMYLCATSRDRRTRPTDTQYFGPGTRLTVL.

This clonotype was counted ten times or more. The chain employs TRBV29-1 and TRBJ2-7; D is uncertain. This CDR3 region has 10 residues. CDR1 is SQVTM and CDR2 is ANQGSEA in the germline V gene. Trimming took 6 bases from V and 2 from J, leaving 5 bases between them. CDR3 DNA sequence: TGCAGCGTCAACCCCTACGAGCAGTACTTC. Residues: CSVNPYEQYF.

This clonotype has at least ten counts. The chain has TRBV7-7 and TRBJ2-1; 10 nucleotides agree with TRBD2. CDR1 and CDR2 from the germline V gene are SSHAT and FNYEAQ (reference sequence). Unmatched junction bases numbered 4, after V lost 1 base and J lost 7 bases. This CDR3 has 15 residues. CDR3 in DNA: TGTGCCAGCAGCTTAGTCCTAGCGGGAGCAAATGAGCAGTTCTTC. Amino acids: CASSLVLAGANEQFF. The whole variable domain, filled in from reference TRBV7-7 and TRBJ2-1, reads GAGVSQSPRYKVTKRGQDVTLRCDPISSHATLYWYQQALGQGPEFLTYFNYEAQPDKSGLPSDRFSAERPEGSISTLTIQRTEQRDSAMYRCASSLVLAGANEQFFGPGTRLTVL.

This clonotype has more than one count but fewer than ten. The chain employs TRBV29-1 and TRBJ2-3; D is perhaps TRBD1 (5 bases). The CDR3 loop spans 13 amino acids. V lost 3 bases, J lost 3 bases, and 10 bases lay in between. The V gene's germline CDR1 is SQVTM and CDR2 ANQGSEA. The CDR3: CSVEYRSTDTQYF. The CDR3 bases are TGCAGCGTTGAGTACAGGAGTACAGATACGCAGTATTTT.

This chain uses TRBV11-2 with TRBJ2-1, with D possibly matching TRBD2 (6 bases). Germline CDR1 is SGHAT and CDR2 is FQNNGV. Trimming left V 4 bases short and J 5 bases short, with 24 bases between. The CDR3 is made up of 18 amino acids. CDR3 in amino acids: CASSSFRWRDITHNEQFF. CDR3 DNA: TGTGCCAGCAGCTCTTTCAGGTGGCGGGATATTACTCACAATGAGCAGTTCTTC.

The sample holds many counts of this clonotype. This sequence joins TRBV9 and TRBJ2-5, with D perhaps matching TRBD1 (5 bases). This CDR3 is 13 amino acids long. V dropped 5 bases and J dropped 5 bases, with 13 bases sitting between them. CDR1 and CDR2 (germline): SGDLS, YYNGEE. The CDR3: CASSLQGVETQYF. CDR3 DNA sequence: TGTGCCAGCAGTCTCCAGGGTGTTGAGACCCAGTACTTC.